This T cell receptor (beta chain) was profiled in a study of blood T cell repertoires in COVID-19. This table comes from immunoSEQ multiplex PCR, and its TCRdb copy is limited to in-frame clones, with some not included. The sample includes 130,000 or so clones, around 80% of them seen just once. Material for sequencing was peripheral blood. The TCR was taken from an elderly man with active or convalescent COVID-19.

CDR3 residues: CASSSRSGGAEDTQYF. In DNA form, the CDR3 reads TGTGCCAGCAGCAGCAGGAGCGGGGGGGCCGAAGATACGCAGTATTTT. V and J are TRBV7-2 and TRBJ2-3; 10 bases align to TRBD2. There are 16 residues in the CDR3. V was clipped by 5 bases and J by 5 bases; unmatched bases: 10. CDR1 and CDR2 from the germline V gene are SGHTA and FQGNSA.